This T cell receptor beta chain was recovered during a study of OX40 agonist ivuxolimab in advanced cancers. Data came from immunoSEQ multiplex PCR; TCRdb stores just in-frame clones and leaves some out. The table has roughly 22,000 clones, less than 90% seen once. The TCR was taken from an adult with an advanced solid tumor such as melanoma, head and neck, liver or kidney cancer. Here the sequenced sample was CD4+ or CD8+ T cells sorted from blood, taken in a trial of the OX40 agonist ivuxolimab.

The CDR3 region has the DNA TGTGCCAGCTCACCAACGGGACTAGCGGATTACGAGCAGTACTTC. Translated: CASSPTGLADYEQYF. The chain recombines TRBV18 with TRBJ2-7; 11 positions match TRBD2. V lost 2 bases and J lost 4; bases outside the gene matches: 4. This CDR3 has 15 amino acids. Germline V gene sequence: CDR1 KGHSH, CDR2 LQKENI.